This T cell receptor (beta chain) was identified during a study of cytomegalovirus exposure and HLA in healthy donors. PCR involved 60 Vbeta and 13 Jbeta primers. The data were produced by immunoSEQ multiplex PCR, yet TCRdb's version contains in-frame clones alone and is incomplete. The specimen's table records about 65,000 clones. Germline values: CDR1 SEHNR, CDR2 FQNEAQ (reference sequence). This CDR3 is 10 amino acids long. V shed 8 bases and J shed 8 bases, with 6 bases lying between them. This receptor was identified in a boy younger than 18 in good health and CMV-seronegative. Source material: PBMCs. V and J are TRBV7-9 and TRBJ1-4; D unresolved. In DNA, the CDR3 is TGTGCCAGCGAGAGGGAAAAACTGTTTTTT. It is translated as CASEREKLFF.